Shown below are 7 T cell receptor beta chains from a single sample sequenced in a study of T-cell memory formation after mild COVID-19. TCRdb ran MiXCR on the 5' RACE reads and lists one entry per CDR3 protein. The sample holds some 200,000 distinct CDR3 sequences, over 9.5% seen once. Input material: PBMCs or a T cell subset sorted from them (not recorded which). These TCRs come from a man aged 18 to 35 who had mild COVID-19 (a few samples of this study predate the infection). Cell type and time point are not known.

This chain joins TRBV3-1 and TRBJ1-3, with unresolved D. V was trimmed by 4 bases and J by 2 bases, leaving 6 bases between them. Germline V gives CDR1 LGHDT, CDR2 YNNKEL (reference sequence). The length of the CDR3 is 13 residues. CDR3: CASSPSAGNTIYF. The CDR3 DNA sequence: TGTGCCAGCAGCCCGAGCGCTGGAAACACCATATATTTT.

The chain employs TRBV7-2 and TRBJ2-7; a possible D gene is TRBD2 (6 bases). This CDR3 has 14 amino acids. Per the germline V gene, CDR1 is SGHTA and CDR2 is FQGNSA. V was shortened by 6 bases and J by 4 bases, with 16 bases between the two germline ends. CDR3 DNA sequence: TGTGCCAGCAGTTCAGGACCGGGAGTATACGAGCAGTACTTC. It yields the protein CASSSGPGVYEQYF.

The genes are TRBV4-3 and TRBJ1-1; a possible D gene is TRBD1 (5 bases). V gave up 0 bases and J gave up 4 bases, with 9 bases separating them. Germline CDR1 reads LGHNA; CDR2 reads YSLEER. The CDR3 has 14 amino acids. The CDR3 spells CASSQDRRGTEAFF. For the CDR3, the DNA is TGCGCCAGCAGCCAAGACCGGAGGGGCACTGAAGCTTTCTTT.

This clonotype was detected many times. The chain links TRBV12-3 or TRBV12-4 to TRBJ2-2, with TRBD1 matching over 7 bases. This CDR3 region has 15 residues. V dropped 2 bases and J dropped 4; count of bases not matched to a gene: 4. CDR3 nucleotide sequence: TGTGCCAGCAGTTTATTGGGACAGTCCACCGGGGAGCTGTTTTTT. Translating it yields CASSLLGQSTGELFF.

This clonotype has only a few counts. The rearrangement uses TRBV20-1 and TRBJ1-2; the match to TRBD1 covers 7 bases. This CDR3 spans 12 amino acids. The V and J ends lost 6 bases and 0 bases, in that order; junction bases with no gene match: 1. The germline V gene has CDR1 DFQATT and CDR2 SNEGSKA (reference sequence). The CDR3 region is CSAGTANYGYTF. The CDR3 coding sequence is TGCAGTGCGGGGACAGCTAACTATGGCTACACCTTC.

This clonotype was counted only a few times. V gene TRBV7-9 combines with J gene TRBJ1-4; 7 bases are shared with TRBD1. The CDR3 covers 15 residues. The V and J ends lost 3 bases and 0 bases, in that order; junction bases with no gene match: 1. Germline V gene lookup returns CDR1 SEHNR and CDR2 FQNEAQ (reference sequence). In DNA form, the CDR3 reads TGTGCCAGCAGCTTCGGGACAGCAACTAATGAAAAACTGTTTTTT. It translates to CASSFGTATNEKLFF. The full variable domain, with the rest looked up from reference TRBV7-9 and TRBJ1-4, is DTGVSQNPRHKITKRGQNVTFRCDPISEHNRLYWYRQTLGQGPEFLTYFQNEAQLEKSRLLSDRFSAERPKGSFSTLEIQRTEQGDSAMYLCASSFGTATNEKLFFGSGTQLSVL.

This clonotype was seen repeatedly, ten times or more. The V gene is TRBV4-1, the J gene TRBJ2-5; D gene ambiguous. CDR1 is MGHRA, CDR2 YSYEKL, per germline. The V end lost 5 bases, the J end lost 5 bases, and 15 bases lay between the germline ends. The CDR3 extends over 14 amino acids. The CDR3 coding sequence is TGCGCCAGCAGCAGAAGGACCCTCTGGGAGACCCAGTACTTC. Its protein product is CASSRRTLWETQYF.